The source of this T cell receptor (beta chain) is a study of T cell responses to AZD1222 COVID-19 vaccine. Study in general: Timing groups of about 4 and about 12 weeks for second doses were pooled.

Findings and caveats of the study: At study baseline, merely six AZD1222 recipients were seropositive.

Comments on this clone: The antigen remains undetermined.

Produced via immunoSEQ multiplex PCR; TCRdb's table is partial and in-frame only. The sample holds more than 100,000 clones; 88% are singletons and the top ten take 7.6%. Germline assignment: CDR1 SGHRS and CDR2 YFSETQ. CDR3 size: 14 residues. Trimming took 4 bases from V and 3 from J; bases not matched to a gene: 4. The gene calls are TRBV5-1 and TRBJ2-3, with 8 bases that match TRBD2. The sequence derives from an adult in good health. This material consisted of peripheral blood, taken on day 0 of AZD1222 vaccination. CDR3 nucleotides: TGCGCCAGCAGCCTGGGACTAGTGACAGATACGCAGTATTTT. Protein product: CASSLGLVTDTQYF. The whole variable domain, filled in from reference TRBV5-1 and TRBJ2-3, reads KAGVTQTPRYLIKTRGQQVTLSCSPISGHRSVSWYQQTPGQGLQFLFEYFSETQRNKGNFPGRFSGRQFSNSRSEMNVSTLELGDSALYLCASSLGLVTDTQYFGPGTRLTVL.